These T cell receptor beta chains were read from a single sample in a study of cytomegalovirus exposure and HLA in healthy donors. Data came from immunoSEQ multiplex PCR; TCRdb stores just in-frame clones and leaves some out. The sample contains 100,000 to 150,000 clones, under 90% of which appear only once. Sequenced: PBMCs. The receptors come from a woman aged 40 to 50 in good health and CMV-seronegative. The CDR3 runs from the conserved cysteine through the conserved F or W. Fields, in order: D gene, V gene, J gene, clone size, CDR3 DNA, CDR3 protein. The D gene is left open where the match is weak. The size field is filled for only some rows; it gives once, few, many or a size class.

>.|TRBV27|TRBJ1-5|.
TGTGCCAGCAGTTTAATAGGGGTGGGCAATCAGCCCCAGCATTTT
CASSLIGVGNQPQHF
>TRBD2|TRBV6-6|TRBJ2-5|.
TGTGCCAGCAGCCGTAGCGGGAGGGGGGAAGAGACCCAGTACTTC
CASSRSGRGEETQYF
>TRBD2|TRBV11-2|TRBJ2-1|.
TGTGCCAGCAGCCGAGAAGCGGGAGCCGAAAATGAGCAGTTCTTC
CASSREAGAENEQFF
>.|TRBV5-1|TRBJ2-3|once
TGCGCCAGCAGCCTACCTTCTTCAGATACGCAGTATTTT
CASSLPSSDTQYF
>TRBD1|TRBV2|TRBJ2-6|.
TGTGCCAGCAGGGAGACAGGGAGCCCTGGGGCCAACGTCCTGACTTTC
CASRETGSPGANVLTF
>TRBD1|TRBV7-2|TRBJ1-5|.
TGTGCCAGCAGTACAACAGGGGACAATCAGCCCCAGCATTTT
CASSTTGDNQPQHF
>TRBD1|TRBV6-5|TRBJ2-2|.
TGTGCCAGCAGTCGGACAGGGGCGAACACCGGGGAGCTGTTTTTT
CASSRTGANTGELFF
>.|TRBV10-3|TRBJ1-3|few
TGTGCCATCAGTCTAGACAGCCCTGGCTCTGGAAACACCATATATTTT
CAISLDSPGSGNTIYF
>TRBD2|TRBV7-2|TRBJ2-7|.
TGTGCCAGCAGCTTATTGGGGGGGACCTCCTACGAGCAGTACTTC
CASSLLGGTSYEQYF
>TRBD1|TRBV7-9|TRBJ2-5|.
TGTGCCAGCAGCTTAACGGGACAGGTCCCCCAAGAGACCCAGTACTTC
CASSLTGQVPQETQYF
>.|TRBV9|TRBJ2-3|.
TGTGCCAGCAGCGACGACCCGGCAGGGGCCACAGATACGCAGTATTTT
CASSDDPAGATDTQYF
>TRBD2|TRBV4-2|TRBJ2-5|few
TGTGCCAGCAGCCCACGACTAGCGGGGGGGCCGGGTCAAGAGACCCAGTACTTC
CASSPRLAGGPGQETQYF
>TRBD1|TRBV5-6|TRBJ2-5|.
TGTGCCAGCAGCAACAGGGGGAGGGAGACCCAGTACTTC
CASSNRGRETQYF
>.|TRBV4-3|TRBJ1-1|many
TGCGCCAGCAGCCCCGGGACACCAGGCTCGAGCACTGAAGCTTTCTTT
CASSPGTPGSSTEAFF
>.|TRBV25-1|TRBJ1-1|.
TGTGCCAGCAGTGAAGGGGGGGACACTGAAGCTTTCTTT
CASSEGGDTEAFF
>.|TRBV28|TRBJ1-2|few
TGTGCCAGCCGATCAGGTGGCTATGGCTACACCTTC
CASRSGGYGYTF
>TRBD1|TRBV5-1|TRBJ1-1|.
TGCGCCAGCAGAAAGGGGGCAGTGAAGGACACTGAAGCTTTCTTT
CASRKGAVKDTEAFF
>.|TRBV5-1|TRBJ2-7|.
TGCGCCAGCAGCTACAAGGGGGATTACTACGAGCAGTACTTC
CASSYKGDYYEQYF
>TRBD2|TRBV5-1|TRBJ2-1|.
TGCGCCAGCAGACTAGCGGGGGGGGCCTACAATGAGCAGTTCTTC
CASRLAGGAYNEQFF
>TRBD1|TRBV18|TRBJ2-5|.
TGTGCCAGCTCACTTGGACAGGGACAGACCCAGTACTTC
CASSLGQGQTQYF
>.|TRBV19|TRBJ1-1|.
TGTGCCAGTAGTATTGGGGTAGGGAGGGGCGACACTGAAGCTTTCTTT
CASSIGVGRGDTEAFF
>.|TRBV7-9|TRBJ2-6|.
TGTGCCAGCAGCTTAGATGCAGGCAACGTCCTGACTTTC
CASSLDAGNVLTF
>.|TRBV5-1|TRBJ2-7|.
TGCGCCAGCAGCCCCTATCCCCCGACAGGTTCCTCCTACGAGCAGTACTTC
CASSPYPPTGSSYEQYF
>.|TRBV6-1|TRBJ2-7|.
TGTGCCAGCAGGAGAGTCGAGCAGTACTTC
CASRRVEQYF